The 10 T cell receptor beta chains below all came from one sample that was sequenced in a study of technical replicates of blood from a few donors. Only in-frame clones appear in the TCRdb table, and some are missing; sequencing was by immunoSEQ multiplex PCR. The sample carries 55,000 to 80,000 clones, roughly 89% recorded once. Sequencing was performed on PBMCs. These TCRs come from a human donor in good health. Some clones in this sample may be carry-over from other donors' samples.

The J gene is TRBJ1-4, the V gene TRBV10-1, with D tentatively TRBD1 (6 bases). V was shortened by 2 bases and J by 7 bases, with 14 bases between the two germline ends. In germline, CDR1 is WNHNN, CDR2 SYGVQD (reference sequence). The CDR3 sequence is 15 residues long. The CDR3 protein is CASSERGGAGEKLFF. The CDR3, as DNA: TGCGCCAGCAGTGAGAGGGGGGGCGCAGGTGAAAAACTGTTTTTT.

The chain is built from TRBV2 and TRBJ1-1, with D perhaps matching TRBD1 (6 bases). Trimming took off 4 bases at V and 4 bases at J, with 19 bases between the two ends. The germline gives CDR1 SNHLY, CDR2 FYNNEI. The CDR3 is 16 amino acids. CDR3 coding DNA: TGTGCCAGCAGTGGATCTCAAGCGGGGGCGCGCACTGAAGCTTTCTTT. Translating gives CASSGSQAGARTEAFF.

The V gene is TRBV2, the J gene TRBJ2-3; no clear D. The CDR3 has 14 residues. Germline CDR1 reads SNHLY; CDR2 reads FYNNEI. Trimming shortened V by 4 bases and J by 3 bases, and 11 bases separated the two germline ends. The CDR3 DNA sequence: TGTGCCAGCAGTGGGGCTACACGTACAGATACGCAGTATTTT. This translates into CASSGATRTDTQYF.

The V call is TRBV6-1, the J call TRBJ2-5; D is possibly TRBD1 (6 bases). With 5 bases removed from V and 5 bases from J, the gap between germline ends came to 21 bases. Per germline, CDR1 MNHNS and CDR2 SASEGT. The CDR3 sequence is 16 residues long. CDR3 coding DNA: TGTGCCAGCAGTAAAGGGACATCCCTTTGGCCGGAGACCCAGTACTTC. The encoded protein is CASSKGTSLWPETQYF.

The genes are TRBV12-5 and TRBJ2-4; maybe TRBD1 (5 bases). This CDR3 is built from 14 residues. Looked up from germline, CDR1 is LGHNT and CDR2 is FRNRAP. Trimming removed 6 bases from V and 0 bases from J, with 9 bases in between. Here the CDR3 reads CASGLGLAKNIQYF. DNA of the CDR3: TGTGCTAGTGGCCTGGGGCTAGCCAAAAACATTCAGTACTTC.

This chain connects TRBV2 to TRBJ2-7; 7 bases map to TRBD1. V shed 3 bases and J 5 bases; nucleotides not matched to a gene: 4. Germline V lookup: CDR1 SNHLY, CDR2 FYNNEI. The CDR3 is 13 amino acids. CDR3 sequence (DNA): TGTGCCAGCAGTGAGGACAGGTCTAACGAGCAGTACTTC. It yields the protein CASSEDRSNEQYF.

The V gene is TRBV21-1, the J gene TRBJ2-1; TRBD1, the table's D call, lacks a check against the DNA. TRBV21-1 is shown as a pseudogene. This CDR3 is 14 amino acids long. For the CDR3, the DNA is TGTGCCAGCAGCACCCGACAGGGGGCAAGGGAGCAGTTCTTC. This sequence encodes CASSTRQGAREQFF.

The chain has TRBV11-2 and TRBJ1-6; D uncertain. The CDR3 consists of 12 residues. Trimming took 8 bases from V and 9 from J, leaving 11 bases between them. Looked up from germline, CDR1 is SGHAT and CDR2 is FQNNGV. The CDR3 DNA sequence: TGTGCCAGCGGAACGAGAGGTTCACCCCTCCACTTT. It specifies CASGTRGSPLHF.

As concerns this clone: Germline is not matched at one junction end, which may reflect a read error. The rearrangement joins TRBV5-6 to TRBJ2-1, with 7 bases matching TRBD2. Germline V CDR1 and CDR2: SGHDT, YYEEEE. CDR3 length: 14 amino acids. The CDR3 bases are TGTGCCAGCAGCACGACTAGCTCCAACAATGAGCAGTTCTTC. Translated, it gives CASSTTSSNNEQFF. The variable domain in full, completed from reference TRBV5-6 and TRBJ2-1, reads DAGVTQSPTHLIKTRGQQVTLRCSPKSGHDTVSWYQQALGQGPQFIFQYYEEEERQRGNFPDRFSGHQFPNYSSELNVNALLLGDSALYLCASSTTSSNNEQFFGPGTRLTVL.

CDR3 amino acids: CAITRTGEGYTF. The CDR3 DNA sequence: TGTGCCATCACAAGGACGGGAGAGGGCTACACCTTC. The chain couples TRBV10-3 to TRBJ1-2; D unresolved. Trimming took 7 bases from V and 8 from J, leaving 14 bases between them. Germline V lookup: CDR1 ENHRY, CDR2 SYGVKD. The CDR3 sequence is 12 residues long.